This T cell receptor beta chain was captured in a study of shared clonotypes between healthy human individuals. Libraries were prepared by immunoSEQ multiplex PCR; TCRdb keeps only in-frame clonotypes and omits some of them. In the table there are about 700,000 clones, less than 85% of which are singletons. Notes on this clone: The antigen remains unidentified.

Study-wide results and caveats: Investigators expected sequencing depth to affect clonotype sharing among donors.

This CDR3 has 14 amino acids. V lost 4 bases and J 7 bases, leaving 14 bases between the germline ends. The germline V gene encodes CDR1 SGHVS and CDR2 FNYEAQ. The TCR sequence derives from a woman aged 30 to 39 in good health. Sequencing was carried out using memory CD4+ T cells sorted from blood. The subset was: CD45RA-negative fraction. V and J are TRBV7-6 and TRBJ2-1; D unresolved. The CDR3 reads CASSSQNVGNEQFF. The DNA for the CDR3 is TGTGCCAGCAGCTCCCAAAATGTGGGAAATGAGCAGTTCTTC.